This entry lists 10 T cell receptor beta chains sequenced from one sample in a study of technical replicates of blood from a few donors (TCRdb year 2017). Receptor amplification or capture employed the immunoSEQ multiplex PCR assay. TCRdb limited this immuneACCESS table to in-frame rearrangements with V and J called. A share of clones is missing; checked studies link under half to unresolved V genes, and the rest is unexplained. The sample profile shows around 78,000 clones; about 93% of them were found once. The ten most abundant clones make up around 0.25% of the sample. Sequenced material: T cells isolated from PBMCs. All receptors come from a human donor in good health.

The gene calls are TRBV14 and TRBJ2-5; 13 bases line up with TRBD2. Germline-derived CDR1 and CDR2 are SGHDN and FVKESK. Trimming at V came to 6 bases and at J to 9 bases, leaving 7 bases not matched to a gene. This CDR3 is 14 amino acids long. The CDR3 region is CASSRLAGGVAQYF. CDR3 DNA sequence: TGTGCCAGCAGTCGACTAGCGGGAGGCGTGGCCCAGTACTTC.

The V call is TRBV20-1, the J call TRBJ1-2, with TRBD1 as a possible D gene (6 bases). CDR1 DFQATT and CDR2 SNEGSKA come from the germline V gene (reference sequence). V was shortened by 3 bases and J by 4 bases, with 6 bases between the two germline ends. The CDR3 runs to 11 residues. Written as DNA, the CDR3 is TGCAGTGCTAGCAGGGGCTATGGCTACACCTTC. It is translated as CSASRGYGYTF.

V gene TRBV18 combines with J gene TRBJ1-2; tentative D call: TRBD1 (6 bases). This CDR3 is 15 amino acids long. Germline V CDR1 and CDR2: KGHSH, LQKENI. Trimming pared 4 bases from V and 0 bases from J, leaving 12 bases between. The CDR3 region has the DNA TGTGCCAGCTCACTAGGACAGAAAGCTAACTATGGCTACACCTTC. Translating it yields CASSLGQKANYGYTF.

The chain joins TRBV6-6 to TRBJ1-4, with D unclear. V shed 8 bases and J shed 11 bases, with 21 bases lying between them. The germline V gene has CDR1 MNHNY and CDR2 SVGAGI (reference sequence). The CDR3 consists of 14 residues. CDR3 nucleotide sequence: TGTGCCAGCCGTCCGGGGATCACGGAATGGAAACTGTTTTTT. As protein: CASRPGITEWKLFF.

The chain carries TRBV27 and TRBJ2-6; a weak D match, TRBD2 (6 bases). Germline V gene lookup returns CDR1 MNHEY and CDR2 SMNVEV (reference sequence). The CDR3 extends over 16 amino acids. Trimming removed 8 bases at V and 0 bases at J, with 14 bases between. The CDR3 loop is CASGLLDRSGANVLTF. In nucleotides, the CDR3 is TGTGCCAGCGGACTACTCGACCGCTCTGGGGCCAACGTCCTGACTTTC.

The rearrangement joins TRBV7-6 to TRBJ1-6; 8 positions match TRBD1. Germline values: CDR1 SGHVS, CDR2 FNYEAQ. The CDR3 is 15 amino acids. V trimming: 0 bases; J trimming: 7 bases; junction bases outside the gene matches: 2. In DNA, the CDR3 is TGTGCCAGCAGCTTAGCGCGGACAGGGAATTCACCCCTCCACTTT. It specifies CASSLARTGNSPLHF.

The chain combines TRBV5-1 with TRBJ2-1; 12 bases align to TRBD2. The CDR3 sequence is 15 residues long. Trimming cost V 3 bases and J 5 bases; bases outside gene matches: 3. CDR1 is SGHRS, CDR2 YFSETQ, per germline. The CDR3 region is CASSSSSGRDNEQFF. The CDR3 coding sequence is TGCGCCAGCAGCTCTTCTAGCGGGAGGGACAATGAGCAGTTCTTC.

The chain's CDR3 is CASSWGTGTYEQYF. CDR3 in DNA: TGTGCCAGCAGCTGGGGGACAGGGACCTACGAGCAGTACTTC. This sequence joins TRBV5-4 and TRBJ2-7; 9 bases agree with TRBD1. V shed 3 bases and J 2 bases; nucleotides not matched to a gene: 3. The CDR3 sequence is 14 residues long. In germline, CDR1 is SGHNT, CDR2 YYREEE (reference sequence). Full variable domain (outside the CDR3, taken from reference TRBV5-4 and TRBJ2-7): ETGVTQSPTHLIKTRGQQVTLRCSSQSGHNTVSWYQQALGQGPQFIFQYYREEENGRGNFPPRFSGLQFPNYSSELNVNALELDDSALYLCASSWGTGTYEQYFGPGTRLTVT.

The J gene is TRBJ2-2, the V gene TRBV6-4, with D possibly TRBD1 on 5 matching bases. This CDR3 comprises 14 residues. Looked up from germline, CDR1 is MRHNA and CDR2 is SNTAGT. Trimming shortened V by 5 bases and J by 5 bases, and 12 bases separated the two germline ends. This chain's CDR3 is CASSREPGTGELFF. As DNA, the CDR3 is TGTGCCAGCAGTAGAGAACCAGGGACCGGGGAGCTGTTTTTT.

This clone was seen just once. The chain links TRBV28 to TRBJ1-3; D possibly corresponds to TRBD1 (6 bases). The CDR3 spans 15 residues. Germline V gives CDR1 MDHEN, CDR2 SYDVKM. The germline V and J ends were trimmed by 0 bases and 1 base, with 7 bases remaining between them. The CDR3: CASSLWGASGNTIYF. Written as DNA, the CDR3 is TGTGCCAGCAGTTTATGGGGGGCTTCTGGAAACACCATATATTTT.